The 9 T cell receptor beta chains in this list originate from one sample, sequenced in a study of blood T cell repertoires in COVID-19 (dated by TCRdb to about 2020). The library was generated by the immunoSEQ multiplex PCR assay. Not all clones reach the TCRdb copy of this immuneACCESS table, which keeps in-frame sequences only. Checked studies attribute under half of the gap to unresolved V genes and leave the rest unexplained. Recorded for this sample are approximately 200,000 clones; roughly 85% of them occurred a single time. The ten most abundant clones make up roughly a sixth of the sample. The sample comprised PBMCs or T cells enriched from blood (not recorded which). Receptors were obtained from a man aged 40-50 years who had recovered from COVID-19.

This clone was counted once. The chain combines TRBV5-1 with TRBJ2-3; 7 bases line up with TRBD2. V lost 0 bases, J lost 2 bases, and 6 bases stayed unmatched. The CDR3 runs 16 residues. Germline V gene lookup returns CDR1 SGHRS and CDR2 YFSETQ. This CDR3 is CASSLEASGLTDTQYF. CDR3 sequence (DNA): TGCGCCAGCAGCTTGGAGGCTAGCGGACTCACAGATACGCAGTATTTT.

This clone was observed a few times. The chain uses TRBV13 and TRBJ1-2; D is uncertain. Germline CDR1 is PRHDT and CDR2 is FYEKMQ (reference sequence). Trimming stripped 2 bases from V and 10 bases from J, with 8 bases between. The CDR3 is 11 residues long. The CDR3 nucleotides read TGTGCCAGCAGCTTACTGGCAGACTACACCTTC. Its translation: CASSLLADYTF.

The chain joins TRBV12-5 to TRBJ2-5, with a possible D match to TRBD1 (6 bases). Germline-derived CDR1 and CDR2 are LGHNT and FRNRAP. The CDR3 is made up of 16 amino acids. Trimming cost V 1 base and J 5 bases, with 17 bases left between them. This CDR3 is CASGLGKTGLGETQYF. CDR3 sequence (DNA): TGTGCTAGTGGTTTGGGGAAGACAGGCCTGGGGGAGACCCAGTACTTC.

This sequence joins TRBV14 and TRBJ2-7, with 11 bases that match TRBD2. Germline V gives CDR1 SGHDN, CDR2 FVKESK. This CDR3 spans 18 amino acids. With V trimmed by 0 bases and J by 6 bases, 13 bases remained unmatched. CDR3 amino acids: CASSQDWASGRSGSEQYF. The DNA for the CDR3 is TGTGCCAGCAGCCAAGATTGGGCTAGCGGGAGGTCAGGTAGCGAGCAGTACTTC.

This clone was seen a single time. The chain joins TRBV5-1 to TRBJ2-4, with 9 bases matching TRBD1. CDR1 is SGHRS and CDR2 is YFSETQ in the germline V gene. With V trimmed by 7 bases and J by 6 bases, 8 bases remained unmatched. The CDR3 has 14 amino acids. DNA for the CDR3: TGCGCCAGCGGAAACACAGGGGGCGGAAACATTCAGTACTTC. It is translated as CASGNTGGGNIQYF.

The rearrangement links TRBV27 to TRBJ2-7; tentative D call: TRBD1 (6 bases). The germline V and J ends were trimmed by 5 bases and 9 bases, with 20 bases remaining between them. The V gene's germline CDR1 is MNHEY and CDR2 SMNVEV (reference sequence). The CDR3 loop spans 14 amino acids. The CDR3 DNA reads as TGTGCCAGCAGTCAGACAGGTGCAGGCCTACGGCAGTACTTC. Amino acid sequence: CASSQTGAGLRQYF.

This chain uses TRBV15 with TRBJ2-7; a possible D gene is TRBD1 (6 bases). The germline gives CDR1 LNHNV, CDR2 YYDKDF (reference sequence). This CDR3 has 14 residues. With 6 bases removed from V and 4 bases from J, the gap between germline ends came to 16 bases. The CDR3 sequence: CATSQQGKRYEQYF. Here the CDR3 DNA reads TGTGCCACCAGTCAGCAGGGGAAAAGGTACGAGCAGTACTTC.

The chain uses TRBV27 and TRBJ2-7; 7 bases map to TRBD2. The CDR3 is made up of 14 amino acids. Germline trimming cut 5 bases from V and 6 bases from J; bases unmatched to any gene: 10. The germline V gene encodes CDR1 MNHEY and CDR2 SMNVEV (reference sequence). The CDR3 DNA follows: TGTGCCAGCAGTAGCGGGACCACCGTGGGCGAGCAGTACTTC. It is translated as CASSSGTTVGEQYF.

The V gene is TRBV3-1 (or the pseudogene TRBV3-2), the J gene TRBJ1-2; D remains ambiguous. The CDR3 loop spans 13 amino acids. Germline V CDR1 and CDR2: LGHDT, YNNKEL (reference sequence). Trimming cost V 1 base and J 8 bases, with 11 bases left between them. The CDR3 DNA is TGTGCCAGCAGCCAAGGGGCAGTTCCGGGCTACACCTTC. It codes for CASSQGAVPGYTF.